This T cell receptor beta chain was recorded in a study of T cells in Graves' hyperthyroidism and ophthalmopathy. This clonotype was recorded at least ten times. Trimming removed 6 bases from V and 1 base from J, with 12 bases in between. The CDR3 runs to 14 residues. Per germline, CDR1 MNHEY and CDR2 SMNVEV (reference sequence). RNA transcripts were the template for amplifying TCR beta CDR3 regions. With the HTBI primer set, the TCR CDR3 went through a first round of RT-PCR. MiXCR, run by TCRdb on the multiplex PCR reads, gives a single entry per CDR3 protein. The top ten clones hold more than 5% of a sample with nearly 600,000 distinct CDR3 sequences, about 14% of them seen once. The diagnostic basis comprised clinical symptoms, serum thyroxine and TRAb, thyroid ultrasound and orbital computed tomography. More than 8.5 ml of fresh peripheral blood supplied the PBMCs.

The chain combines TRBV27 with TRBJ1-1; maybe TRBD1 (5 bases). This receptor was taken from a woman aged 25 to 39 with Graves' hyperthyroidism that later progressed to Graves' ophthalmopathy. The sequenced material came from blood. The CDR3: CASSRGGENTEAFF. CDR3 nucleotides: TGTGCCAGCAGCCGGGGGGGTGAGAACACTGAAGCTTTCTTT.